This T cell receptor (beta chain) originates from a study of blood T cell repertoires in COVID-19. At the level of the study: There were acute and convalescent COVID-19 samples, and they came from the United States, Italy and Spain. The analysed material was cDNA or gDNA that came from T cells, B-cell-depleted T cells, or PBMCs.

Under the authors' procedure: Amplified reference gene primers provided the basis for estimating nucleated cell counts. Profiling relied on immunoSEQ multiplex PCR, and the TCRdb table lists in-frame clones only, not all of them. The V and J calls and clone size were taken over from that table, and D and trimming were inferred from the DNA. Here the sample spans hundreds of thousands of clones, 85% being singletons. Trimming took 2 bases from V and 3 from J; bases not matched to a gene: 3. The CDR3 contains 15 residues. Germline values: CDR1 SGHRS, CDR2 YFSETQ. The sequence derives from a human donor in a cohort sampled during active COVID-19. V gene TRBV5-1 combines with J gene TRBJ2-1, with 9 nucleotides matching TRBD1. Sequencing used peripheral blood. In nucleotides, the CDR3 is TGCGCCAGCAGCTTTGGGACAGGGAACTACAATGAGCAGTTCTTC. As protein: CASSFGTGNYNEQFF. Full variable domain (remainder filled in from reference TRBV5-1 and TRBJ2-1): KAGVTQTPRYLIKTRGQQVTLSCSPISGHRSVSWYQQTPGQGLQFLFEYFSETQRNKGNFPGRFSGRQFSNSRSEMNVSTLELGDSALYLCASSFGTGNYNEQFFGPGTRLTVL.